These 25 T cell receptor beta chains originate from one sample sequenced in a study of T cell changes during pregnancy in multiple sclerosis. The table came from immunoSEQ multiplex PCR; TCRdb's copy has only in-frame clones and leaves some out. The sample holds 45,000 to 55,000 clones, around 92% seen once. Sequences were derived from peripheral blood, sampled after pregnancy. These TCRs come from a female donor with multiple sclerosis, enrolled in a pregnancy study.

CDR3 region: CASISYRADEQYF. CDR3 bases: TGTGCCAGCATATCTTACAGGGCGGACGAGCAGTACTTC. V gene TRBV7-8 combines with J gene TRBJ2-7; D may be TRBD1 (6 bases). Germline V lookup: CDR1 SGHVS, CDR2 FQNEAQ. This CDR3 has 13 amino acids. Trimming removed 7 bases from V and 5 bases from J, with 15 bases in between.

This clone has only one observation. V gene TRBV7-2 combines with J gene TRBJ1-1; 7 positions agree with TRBD1. The CDR3 has 17 amino acids. V lost 5 bases, J lost 3 bases, and 15 bases stayed unmatched. Germline values: CDR1 SGHTA, CDR2 FQGNSA. The CDR3 sequence is CASSIGSAARGDTEAFF. In nucleotides, the CDR3 is TGTGCCAGCAGCATTGGGAGTGCGGCCAGGGGGGACACTGAAGCTTTCTTT.

The chain employs TRBV6-5 and TRBJ2-3; 11 bases are a match to TRBD2. CDR3 length: 15 residues. J was trimmed by 2 bases and V by 4 bases; bases with no gene match: 2. Germline CDR1 and CDR2: MNHEY and SVGAGI. The chain's CDR3 is CASSLAGGFTDTQYF. In DNA form, the CDR3 reads TGTGCCAGCAGTTTAGCGGGGGGGTTCACAGATACGCAGTATTTT.

V is TRBV9 and J is TRBJ2-2; TRBD2 matches at 7 bases. This CDR3 region has 16 residues. V was pared by 4 bases and J by 2 bases, with 8 bases of the junction left unmatched. The germline gives CDR1 SGDLS, CDR2 YYNGEE. CDR3 protein: CASSITTGLNTGELFF. Here the CDR3 DNA reads TGTGCCAGCAGCATAACGACGGGACTAAACACCGGGGAGCTGTTTTTT. Together with reference TRBV9 and TRBJ2-2, the CDR3 gives the full variable domain: DSGVTQTPKHLITATGQRVTLRCSPRSGDLSVYWYQQSLDQGLQFLIQYYNGEERAKGNILERFSAQQFPDLHSELNLSSLELGDSALYFCASSITTGLNTGELFFGEGSRLTVL.

V and J are TRBV19 and TRBJ1-5, with D hard to call. The germline V gene has CDR1 LNHDA and CDR2 SQIVND (reference sequence). The ends were cut back, 4 bases at V and 5 bases at J, with 12 bases in the middle. The CDR3 contains 14 residues. The CDR3: CASSNRPADQPQHF. DNA for the CDR3: TGTGCCAGTAGTAACCGACCAGCGGATCAGCCCCAGCATTTT.

The V gene is TRBV5-4, the J gene TRBJ2-7, with D perhaps TRBD2 (6 bases). Trimming removed 5 bases at V and 1 base at J, with 13 bases between. The CDR3 is made up of 14 amino acids. Germline V gene sequence: CDR1 SGHNT, CDR2 YYREEE (reference sequence). The CDR3 sequence: CASRGTDPSYEQYF. CDR3 nucleotides: TGTGCCAGCAGGGGGACTGACCCTTCCTACGAGCAGTACTTC.

This clone showed up just once. The V and J genes are TRBV20-1 and TRBJ2-2, with D hard to call. Germline V CDR1 and CDR2: DFQATT, SNEGSKA (reference sequence). This CDR3 region has 11 residues. The V and J ends lost 6 bases and 3 bases respectively, with 5 bases between them. The CDR3 here is CSARYTGELFF. CDR3 bases: TGCAGTGCCCGTTACACCGGGGAGCTGTTTTTT.

J is TRBJ1-5 and V is TRBV30, with D hard to call. Trimming took 0 bases from V and 6 from J, leaving 15 bases between them. There are 15 residues in the CDR3. Germline V gives CDR1 GTSNPN, CDR2 SVGIG (reference sequence). The CDR3 nucleotides read TGTGCCTGGAGTGTACTAGGAGGCTCCGGTCAGCCCCAGCATTTT. Translating gives CAWSVLGGSGQPQHF.

The chain carries TRBV7-2 and TRBJ2-7; TRBD1 might be the D (6 bases). Germline values: CDR1 SGHTA, CDR2 FQGNSA. The CDR3 contains 14 residues. Trimming stripped 2 bases from V and 4 bases from J, with 12 bases between. The CDR3 reads CASSLKTGQYEQYF. In nucleotides, the CDR3 is TGTGCCAGCAGCTTAAAAACAGGGCAGTACGAGCAGTACTTC.

With regard to this clone: One junction end disagrees with the germline gene, perhaps due to a read error. The chain uses TRBV7-7 and TRBJ2-1, with D possibly being TRBD2 (5 bases). Germline V gene data show CDR1 as SSHAT and CDR2 as FNYEAQ (reference sequence). The CDR3 contains 16 residues. The CDR3 region is CASSLLVGSSYNEQFF. As DNA, the CDR3 is TGTGCTAGCAGCTTATTGGTGGGGAGCTCCTACAATGAGCAGTTCTTC. The full variable domain, in which reference TRBV7-7 and TRBJ2-1 provide the parts outside the CDR3, is GAGVSQSPRYKVTKRGQDVTLRCDPISSHATLYWYQQALGQGPEFLTYFNYEAQPDKSGLPSDRFSAERPEGSISTLTIQRTEQRDSAMYRCASSLLVGSSYNEQFFGPGTRLTVL.

This sequence joins TRBV7-2 and TRBJ2-3, with TRBD2 matching 7 bases. CDR1 and CDR2 from the germline V gene are SGHTA and FQGNSA. V trimming: 7 bases; J trimming: 1 base; junction bases outside the gene matches: 8. CDR3 length: 15 residues. The CDR3 sequence is CASTPSGGGTDTQYF. The CDR3 DNA is TGTGCCAGCACCCCTAGCGGCGGTGGCACAGATACGCAGTATTTT.

The rearrangement joins TRBV9 to TRBJ1-6; 7 positions agree with TRBD1. CDR3 length: 15 amino acids. The germline CDR1 and CDR2 sequences are SGDLS and YYNGEE. The J segment lost 7 bases and the V segment lost 4 bases, leaving 8 bases of the junction unmatched. Written as DNA, the CDR3 is TGTGCCAGCAGCCCTCGGGACAGTGAGAATTCACCCCTCCACTTT. This codes for CASSPRDSENSPLHF.

CDR3: CASSPGLQETQYF. The CDR3 nucleotides are TGTGCCAGCTCACCTGGGCTTCAAGAGACCCAGTACTTC. The rearrangement uses TRBV18 and TRBJ2-5; D gene ambiguous. Deletions cut 3 bases from V and 2 bases from J, with 7 bases between. The CDR3 runs to 13 residues. CDR1 is KGHSH and CDR2 is LQKENI in the germline V gene.

The rearrangement links TRBV28 to TRBJ2-5; D gene unclear. The CDR3 is 11 amino acids. From germline, CDR1 is MDHEN and CDR2 SYDVKM. V was shortened by 5 bases and J by 3 bases, with 4 bases between the two germline ends. CDR3 nucleotide sequence: TGTGCCAGCAGTCTTGAAGAGACCCAGTACTTC. Translation gives CASSLEETQYF.

The chain has TRBV7-2 and TRBJ2-5; 8 nucleotides line up with TRBD1. Germline values: CDR1 SGHTA, CDR2 FQGNSA. The V segment lost 7 bases and the J segment 0 bases; nucleotides outside the gene matches: 10. The CDR3 length is 16 residues. The CDR3 DNA reads TGTGCCAGCAACTCCCCAGGGACAGGCTACCAAGAGACCCAGTACTTC. Residues: CASNSPGTGYQETQYF.

This clone appeared once. The rearrangement uses TRBV5-4 and TRBJ1-2, with 8 positions matching TRBD1. The CDR3 has 14 residues. V shed 2 bases and J 8 bases; nucleotides not matched to a gene: 8. The germline V gene has CDR1 SGHNT and CDR2 YYREEE (reference sequence). The CDR3 loop is CASSLGQGLEGYTF. CDR3 sequence (DNA): TGTGCCAGCAGCTTAGGACAGGGATTAGAAGGCTACACCTTC. Using reference TRBV5-4 and TRBJ1-2 for the parts outside the CDR3, the full variable domain is ETGVTQSPTHLIKTRGQQVTLRCSSQSGHNTVSWYQQALGQGPQFIFQYYREEENGRGNFPPRFSGLQFPNYSSELNVNALELDDSALYLCASSLGQGLEGYTFGSGTRLTVV.

This chain uses TRBV2 with TRBJ1-2; TRBD1 might be the D (5 bases). Germline assignment: CDR1 SNHLY and CDR2 FYNNEI. There are 12 residues in the CDR3. V lost 7 bases and J 4 bases, leaving 10 bases between the germline ends. The CDR3 region has the DNA TGTGCCAGCACAGGGCAGCGCTATGGCTACACCTTC. Translated, it gives CASTGQRYGYTF. Filled out from reference TRBV2 and TRBJ1-2, the complete variable domain reads EPEVTQTPSHQVTQMGQEVILRCVPISNHLYFYWYRQILGQKVEFLVSFYNNEISEKSEIFDDQFSVERPDGSNFTLKIRSTKLEDSAMYFCASTGQRYGYTFGSGTRLTVV.

The chain employs TRBV28 and TRBJ2-1; TRBD2 matches at 9 bases. CDR3 length: 15 amino acids. Germline lookup yields CDR1 MDHEN and CDR2 SYDVKM. With 5 bases clipped from V and 1 base from J, the junction kept 3 bases outside the gene matches. CDR3 in DNA: TGTGCCAGCAGTCTGCGGGGGGGATCCTACAATGAGCAGTTCTTC. Its protein product is CASSLRGGSYNEQFF.

V is TRBV13 and J is TRBJ2-2, with 10 bases that match TRBD1. The CDR3 extends over 17 amino acids. Trimming took 5 bases from V and 6 from J; bases not matched to a gene: 12. Germline-derived CDR1 and CDR2 are PRHDT and FYEKMQ (reference sequence). CDR3 residues: CASSPQVGTGEAGELFF. CDR3 nucleotide sequence: TGTGCCAGCAGCCCCCAGGTGGGGACAGGGGAAGCCGGGGAGCTGTTTTTT.

The chain recombines TRBV10-3 with TRBJ2-3; the match to TRBD2 covers 10 bases. Germline V CDR1 and CDR2: ENHRY, SYGVKD. The trim removed 5 bases at V and 7 bases at J, leaving 6 bases unmatched. CDR3 length equals 14 residues. CDR3 in DNA: TGTGCCATCAGTAGCGGGGGGGCCGTACATACGCAGTATTTT. The encoded protein is CAISSGGAVHTQYF.

The rearrangement uses TRBV2 and TRBJ1-2; D may be TRBD1 (6 bases). The CDR3 length is 15 residues. In germline, CDR1 is SNHLY, CDR2 FYNNEI. Trimming removed 6 bases at V and 0 bases at J, with 14 bases between. DNA for the CDR3: TGTGCCAGCAGCCCGACCGGACAGTCTAACTATGGCTACACCTTC. Translation: CASSPTGQSNYGYTF.

The chain links TRBV7-2 to TRBJ1-6; D perhaps matches TRBD1 (5 bases). This CDR3 region has 13 residues. Trimming pared 5 bases from V and 8 bases from J, leaving 10 bases between. CDR1 is SGHTA and CDR2 is FQGNSA in the germline V gene. The CDR3 is CASSPPQDSPLHF. The CDR3 DNA is TGTGCCAGCAGCCCCCCACAGGATTCACCCCTCCACTTT.

The chain employs TRBV6-5 and TRBJ2-7, with D possibly being TRBD1 (5 bases). CDR1 is MNHEY and CDR2 is SVGAGI in the germline V gene. The CDR3 is 14 residues long. The ends were cut back, 0 bases at V and 7 bases at J, with 13 bases in the middle. CDR3 region: CASSYSIDSLEQYF. CDR3 DNA sequence: TGTGCCAGCAGTTACTCGATTGACAGCCTGGAGCAGTACTTC.

The V gene is TRBV9, the J gene TRBJ1-3, with TRBD1 identical over 8 bases. CDR1 SGDLS and CDR2 YYNGEE come from the germline V gene. Trimming at V came to 4 bases and at J to 3 bases, leaving 6 bases not matched to a gene. This CDR3 has 15 amino acids. The CDR3 region has the DNA TGTGCCAGCAGCACGGACAGGGAGGGTGGAAACACCATATATTTT. Its protein is CASSTDREGGNTIYF.

The CDR3, as DNA: TGTGCCAGCTCGCTTAAGGACAGCTCTGGAAACACCATATATTTT. Translating it yields CASSLKDSSGNTIYF. The chain combines TRBV18 with TRBJ1-3, with D possibly TRBD1 on 6 matching bases. This CDR3 comprises 15 residues. V was trimmed by 6 bases and J by 0 bases, leaving 12 bases between them. Looked up from germline, CDR1 is KGHSH and CDR2 is LQKENI.